The following is a T cell receptor beta chain sequence with its context. The antigen remains unidentified. The data are from a study of glioma-infiltrating T cells after dendritic cell vaccination. In the study overall: Dendritic cell vaccination trial patients had either newly diagnosed or recurrent glioblastoma. Autologous tumor lysate-pulsed dendritic cell vaccination was given between about 2003 and 2013. Broader study findings: TCR clonality showed no direct relationship with survival.

Primers: 60 V beta forward and 13 J beta reverse. Clones were sequenced by immunoSEQ multiplex PCR, and TCRdb holds only the in-frame ones, with some missing. The data show roughly 100,000 clones, with roughly 80% seen just once and about an eighth held by the top ten. This CDR3 region has 14 residues. The V gene end was trimmed by 1 base and the J gene end by 2 bases; junction bases not matched to a gene: 2. The germline V gene encodes CDR1 GTSNPN and CDR2 SVGIG (reference sequence). The specimen was blood, collected before dendritic cell vaccination. V gene TRBV30 combines with J gene TRBJ1-3, with 7 bases identical to TRBD1. The TCR sequence derives from a human donor with glioblastoma. Here the CDR3 reads CAWSAGTAGNTIYF. The CDR3, as DNA: TGTGCCTGGAGTGCCGGGACAGCTGGAAACACCATATATTTT.